The 32 T cell receptor beta chains given below trace back to one sample, sequenced in a study of blood T cells in healthy people across ages. Together with a sample-barcoded 5' primer, a J-beta primer mix was included in a second PCR lasting about 6 to 11 cycles. Each CDR3 protein is one row after TCRdb ran MiXCR on the 5' RACE reads. In the table there are some 560,000 distinct CDR3 sequences, about 29% of which are singletons. The same sample was also studied in work on T cells of mothers and their children.

The sequenced material came from blood. The receptors come from a boy between 2 and 10 years old in good health.

The J gene is TRBJ2-1, the V gene TRBV28; 7 nucleotides match TRBD1. Judging by the DNA end, TRBJ2-5 fits better; the J call may be wrong. The CDR3 loop spans 16 amino acids. Per the germline V gene, CDR1 is MDHEN and CDR2 is SYDVKM. The CDR3 reads CASSLYYRTGQETQYF. The CDR3 DNA reads TGTGCCAGCAGTCTCTATTATAGGACAGGCCAAGAGACCCAGTACTTC.

The chain uses TRBV7-2 and TRBJ1-2; D unresolved. V shed 1 base and J shed 6 bases, with 15 bases lying between them. Germline V gene lookup returns CDR1 SGHTA and CDR2 FQGNSA. The CDR3 consists of 15 residues. This CDR3 reads CASSLGSFNWDGYTF. CDR3 nucleotide sequence: TGTGCCAGCAGCTTAGGGAGCTTTAACTGGGATGGCTACACCTTC.

The chain carries TRBV7-8 and TRBJ2-7; 7 bases match TRBD1. After removal of 5 bases from V and 7 bases from J, the junction contained 8 bases not matched to a gene. From germline, CDR1 is SGHVS and CDR2 FQNEAQ. The CDR3 runs 13 residues. The CDR3 here is CASSRDSLKEQYF. CDR3 bases: TGTGCCAGCAGCCGGGACAGTCTGAAGGAGCAGTACTTC.

This clonotype has a handful of counts. This chain joins TRBV9 and TRBJ1-2, with D tentatively TRBD1 (6 bases). CDR1 and CDR2 (germline): SGDLS, YYNGEE. The CDR3 contains 15 residues. V was shortened by 0 bases and J by 4 bases, with 13 bases between the two germline ends. Here the CDR3 reads CASSVDGTPLYGYTF. DNA for the CDR3: TGTGCCAGCAGCGTAGATGGGACACCGCTCTATGGCTACACCTTC.

The rearrangement links TRBV6-1 to TRBJ2-5, with 8 bases matching TRBD2. V shed 6 bases and J 1 base; nucleotides not matched to a gene: 10. Germline loops: CDR1 MNHNS, CDR2 SASEGT. The CDR3 sequence is 16 residues long. This chain's CDR3 is CASSPELAEIQETQYF. The CDR3 DNA sequence: TGTGCCAGCAGCCCCGAACTAGCGGAGATCCAAGAGACCCAGTACTTC.

This chain connects TRBV20-1 to TRBJ2-3, with 9 positions matching TRBD2. The CDR3 loop spans 15 amino acids. V dropped 5 bases and J dropped 0; count of bases not matched to a gene: 6. CDR1 and CDR2 (germline): DFQATT, SNEGSKA (reference sequence). The CDR3 DNA reads TGCAGTGCTGAGCCGACTAGCGGAAGCACAGATACGCAGTATTTT. Translating it yields CSAEPTSGSTDTQYF.

There are a few counts of this clonotype. The chain links TRBV6-6 to TRBJ2-2, with TRBD1 matching over 7 bases. Germline loops: CDR1 MNHNY, CDR2 SVGAGI (reference sequence). J lost 3 bases, V lost 4 bases, and 2 bases had no gene match. The CDR3 is made up of 14 amino acids. The CDR3 DNA reads TGTGCCAGCAGTTGGCAGGGGGACACCGGGGAGCTGTTTTTT. It codes for CASSWQGDTGELFF.

The chain links TRBV7-9 to TRBJ2-1; 7 bases are a match to TRBD2. Germline V gene data show CDR1 as SEHNR and CDR2 as FQNEAQ (reference sequence). The junction had 19 bases not matched to a gene; V was cut back by 0 bases and J by 8 bases. The CDR3 consists of 19 residues. CDR3 sequence (DNA): TGTGCCAGCAGCTTAGCTGCACTAGCGAGAGTGGGGGTCTTGGATGAGCAGTTCTTC. Its protein is CASSLAALARVGVLDEQFF. The complete variable domain, with remaining parts taken from reference TRBV7-9 and TRBJ2-1, reads DTGVSQNPRHKITKRGQNVTFRCDPISEHNRLYWYRQTLGQGPEFLTYFQNEAQLEKSRLLSDRFSAERPKGSFSTLEIQRTEQGDSAMYLCASSLAALARVGVLDEQFFGPGTRLTVL.

V and J are TRBV9 and TRBJ1-2; the match to TRBD1 covers 7 bases. Germline V gene sequence: CDR1 SGDLS, CDR2 YYNGEE. V dropped 3 bases and J dropped 8; count of bases not matched to a gene: 7. The CDR3 runs 13 residues. CDR3 sequence reads: CASSEQGIEGYTF. CDR3 nucleotides: TGTGCCAGCAGCGAACAGGGGATCGAGGGCTACACCTTC. The full variable domain, completed using reference TRBV9 and TRBJ1-2, is DSGVTQTPKHLITATGQRVTLRCSPRSGDLSVYWYQQSLDQGLQFLIQYYNGEERAKGNILERFSAQQFPDLHSELNLSSLELGDSALYFCASSEQGIEGYTFGSGTRLTVV.

This chain joins TRBV5-1 and TRBJ1-1; no clear D gene. The CDR3 is made up of 13 amino acids. V lost 3 bases, J lost 1 base, and 7 bases lay in between. The germline V gene has CDR1 SGHRS and CDR2 YFSETQ. DNA of the CDR3: TGCGCCAGCAGCTGGCAAGCGAACACTGAAGCTTTCTTT. Protein product: CASSWQANTEAFF.

This rearrangement joins TRBV10-2 to TRBJ1-1; TRBD1 is a possible D gene (6 bases). The V gene's germline CDR1 is WSHSY and CDR2 SAAADI. This CDR3 spans 14 amino acids. Between the trimmed V and J ends, which lost 6 bases and 1 base, there was a span of 12 bases. The CDR3 DNA reads as TGCGCCAGCAGAGAGACAGGCGCGAACACTGAAGCTTTCTTT. It translates to CASRETGANTEAFF.

The table lists this clonotype with a few counts. V gene TRBV10-1 combines with J gene TRBJ2-3; tentative D call: TRBD2 (6 bases). This CDR3 region has 16 residues. Germline CDR1 WNHNN, CDR2 SYGVQD (reference sequence). Trimming stripped 3 bases from V and 2 bases from J, with 15 bases between. CDR3 DNA sequence: TGCGCCAGCAGTGATGGGGGGTCCTTTCCCACAGATACGCAGTATTTT. It translates to CASSDGGSFPTDTQYF.

V usage is TRBV5-1 and J usage is TRBJ2-3; 7 nucleotides agree with TRBD2. CDR3 length equals 16 residues. V shed 1 base and J 2 bases; nucleotides not matched to a gene: 7. The germline V gene encodes CDR1 SGHRS and CDR2 YFSETQ. The CDR3 DNA sequence: TGCGCCAGCAGCTTGAAGGCTAGCGGCTACACAGATACGCAGTATTTT. This sequence encodes CASSLKASGYTDTQYF.

This clonotype has only a few counts. The CDR3 DNA reads as TGCAGTGCTACCCGACAGGGTTGGGATCAGCCCCAGCATTTT. Encoded protein: CSATRQGWDQPQHF. This sequence joins TRBV20-1 and TRBJ1-5; the match to TRBD1 covers 7 bases. Germline V gene sequence: CDR1 DFQATT, CDR2 SNEGSKA (reference sequence). V shed 4 bases, J shed 5 bases, and the junction held 8 bases outside the gene matches. This CDR3 comprises 14 residues.

This rearrangement joins TRBV9 to TRBJ2-4; 11 bases map to TRBD1. The germline V gene encodes CDR1 SGDLS and CDR2 YYNGEE. V was clipped by 3 bases and J by 2 bases; unmatched bases: 13. The CDR3 spans 19 residues. Here the CDR3 reads CASSADPGQGGETKNIQYF. The CDR3 DNA reads TGTGCCAGCAGCGCCGACCCGGGACAGGGGGGGGAAACCAAAAACATTCAGTACTTC.

In this sample, this clonotype turned up a few times. The J gene is TRBJ2-1, the V gene TRBV5-5, with D perhaps matching TRBD2 (6 bases). In germline, CDR1 is SGHKS, CDR2 YYEKEE (reference sequence). CDR3 length: 16 amino acids. V was shortened by 2 bases and J by 1 base, with 13 bases between the two germline ends. The DNA of the CDR3 is TGTGCCAGCAGCTTTGCCGGCGGGGCGTCCTACAATGAGCAGTTCTTC. Protein sequence: CASSFAGGASYNEQFF.

The chain has TRBV29-1 and TRBJ1-2; D unclear. V lost 1 base and J 9 bases, leaving 15 bases between the germline ends. Germline lookup yields CDR1 SQVTM and CDR2 ANQGSEA. CDR3 length: 13 residues. In nucleotides, the CDR3 is TGCAGCGTTGAAGGGTGGTTTCCAGGATGCTACACCTTC. This translates into CSVEGWFPGCYTF.

The J gene is TRBJ2-1, the V gene TRBV14; TRBD2 is a possible D gene (6 bases). Trimming stripped 4 bases from V and 0 bases from J, with 13 bases between. This CDR3 has 16 amino acids. Germline-derived CDR1 and CDR2 are SGHDN and FVKESK. The CDR3 DNA reads as TGTGCCAGCAGCCCTAGGAGGGTGAGCTCCTACAATGAGCAGTTCTTC. The encoded protein is CASSPRRVSSYNEQFF. The variable domain in full, with the rest retrieved from reference TRBV14 and TRBJ2-1, is EAGVTQFPSHSVIEKGQTVTLRCDPISGHDNLYWYRRVMGKEIKFLLHFVKESKQDESGMPNNRFLAERTGGTYSTLKVQPAELEDSGVYFCASSPRRVSSYNEQFFGPGTRLTVL.

The chain couples TRBV5-1 to TRBJ2-7; 7 bases are a match to TRBD1. Germline CDR1 and CDR2: SGHRS and YFSETQ. The J segment lost 6 bases and the V segment lost 1 base, leaving 7 bases of the junction unmatched. The CDR3 covers 14 residues. CDR3 DNA: TGCGCCAGCAGCTTGACAGGGGACATTGGCGAGCAGTACTTC. It translates to CASSLTGDIGEQYF.

CDR3: CSARAPSGNIYNEQFF. In DNA form, the CDR3 reads TGCAGTGCTAGAGCTCCTAGCGGGAACATCTACAATGAGCAGTTCTTC. The chain couples TRBV20-1 to TRBJ2-1; TRBD2 aligns across 9 bases. Germline CDR1 and CDR2: DFQATT and SNEGSKA (reference sequence). The junction had 7 bases not matched to a gene; V was cut back by 1 base and J by 3 bases. The CDR3 consists of 16 residues.

V usage is TRBV25-1 and J usage is TRBJ2-1; no definite D call. The DNA end favors TRBJ2-5, so the J call may be wrong. The CDR3 sequence is 13 residues long. Germline V gives CDR1 MGHDK, CDR2 SYGVNS. In nucleotides, the CDR3 is TGTGCCAGCAGTATTCGGATGGGGGAGACCCAGTACTTC. This sequence encodes CASSIRMGETQYF.

V gene TRBV7-2 combines with J gene TRBJ1-1; the D gene is possibly TRBD1 (6 bases). The CDR3 loop spans 15 amino acids. Germline CDR1 reads SGHTA; CDR2 reads FQGNSA. V was clipped by 1 base and J by 5 bases, with 14 bases between them. In DNA, the CDR3 is TGTGCCAGCAGCTTAGAAGGGGGGCAGATTACTGAAGCTTTCTTT. The encoded protein is CASSLEGGQITEAFF. Combining the CDR3 with reference TRBV7-2 and TRBJ1-1 gives the whole variable domain GAGVSQSPSNKVTEKGKDVELRCDPISGHTALYWYRQSLGQGLEFLIYFQGNSAPDKSGLPSDRFSAERTGGSVSTLTIQRTQQEDSAVYLCASSLEGGQITEAFFGQGTRLTVV.

The rearrangement uses TRBV20-1 and TRBJ2-7, with no clear D. CDR1 and CDR2 (germline): DFQATT, SNEGSKA (reference sequence). There are 12 residues in the CDR3. V lost 0 bases to trimming and J lost 4 bases, with 7 bases between them. CDR3 residues: CSARDWAYEQYF. The CDR3 DNA reads TGCAGTGCTAGAGACTGGGCTTACGAGCAGTACTTC.

In this sample, this clonotype turned up a few times. V gene TRBV7-9 combines with J gene TRBJ2-1; 8 bases match TRBD2. The V gene's germline CDR1 is SEHNR and CDR2 FQNEAQ (reference sequence). The CDR3 contains 13 residues. The junction had 6 bases not matched to a gene; V was cut back by 5 bases and J by 9 bases. CDR3 DNA: TGTGCCAGCAGCCTAACTAGCGGCGGTGAGCAGTTCTTC. Protein product: CASSLTSGGEQFF.

This clonotype was recorded only once. This chain links TRBV12-3 or TRBV12-4 with TRBJ1-4; the D gene is possibly TRBD1 (5 bases). V was cut by 3 bases and J by 10 bases, with 24 bases left in between. CDR3 length: 17 residues. The CDR3 protein is CASSLGMGRDYGGKLFF. The DNA of the CDR3 is TGTGCCAGCAGTTTGGGGATGGGCCGAGACTACGGGGGAAAACTGTTTTTT.

This clonotype was detected only a few times. This chain connects TRBV6-6 to TRBJ2-4; the D is unclear. Trimming removed 2 bases at V and 2 bases at J, with 7 bases between. The CDR3 extends over 14 amino acids. CDR1 is MNHNY and CDR2 is SVGAGI in the germline V gene (reference sequence). CDR3 DNA: TGTGCCAGCAGTTACGATGGGACCAAAAACATTCAGTACTTC. Its translation is CASSYDGTKNIQYF.

The DNA of the CDR3 is TGTGCCAGCAGCTTGTTTGGATTACCGGGGAATGAGCAGTTCTTC. As protein: CASSLFGLPGNEQFF. This chain links TRBV5-6 with TRBJ2-5; D perhaps matches TRBD2 (5 bases). The J call is in doubt because the DNA end fits TRBJ2-1 better. There are 15 residues in the CDR3. The germline CDR1 and CDR2 sequences are SGHDT and YYEEEE.

This clonotype was found a few times. The chain combines TRBV6-6 with TRBJ1-1; D is ambiguous. CDR3 length: 12 residues. Germline V gene data show CDR1 as MNHNY and CDR2 as SVGAGI (reference sequence). V lost 7 bases and J lost 1, with 7 bases in between. The CDR3 protein is CASTSSNTEAFF. The CDR3, as DNA: TGTGCCAGCACATCTTCGAACACTGAAGCTTTCTTT.

The chain combines TRBV28 with TRBJ2-7; 7 bases are a match to TRBD1. The CDR3 sequence is 15 residues long. Trimming at V came to 6 bases and at J to 6 bases, leaving 14 bases not matched to a gene. Germline values: CDR1 MDHEN, CDR2 SYDVKM. The CDR3 here is CASSFYTGVPGEQYF. CDR3 sequence (DNA): TGTGCCAGCAGCTTCTATACAGGGGTTCCCGGCGAGCAGTACTTC.

This chain joins TRBV2 and TRBJ2-4; D may be TRBD2 (6 bases). CDR1 and CDR2 (germline): SNHLY, FYNNEI. The V gene lost 3 bases and the J gene lost 6 bases, with 18 bases spanning the gap. CDR3 length: 16 residues. DNA for the CDR3: TGTGCCAGCAGTGAGCTGGACGGTGGAGGGATAAACATTCAGTACTTC. Translating it yields CASSELDGGGINIQYF.

In this sample, this clonotype turned up many times. The rearrangement joins TRBV27 to TRBJ2-3; D might be TRBD2 (5 bases). The germline V and J ends were trimmed by 4 bases and 2 bases, with 7 bases remaining between them. This CDR3 has 13 amino acids. CDR1 is MNHEY and CDR2 is SMNVEV in the germline V gene (reference sequence). The CDR3 nucleotides read TGTGCCAGCAGTTCGGACTCCACAGATACGCAGTATTTT. Encoded protein: CASSSDSTDTQYF.

In regard to this clonotype: One end of the junction fails to match germline, which may point to a read error. The gene calls are TRBV2 and TRBJ1-6, with D possibly TRBD1 on 5 matching bases. CDR1 SNHLY and CDR2 FYNNEI come from the germline V gene. There are 15 residues in the CDR3. The CDR3: CAGSPGRPYNSPLHF. The CDR3 DNA reads TGTGCCGGCAGTCCAGGGAGACCCTATAATTCACCCCTCCACTTT.